Each of the 26 T cell receptor beta chains below was sequenced from the same sample in a study of T-cell memory formation after mild COVID-19. MiXCR was run by TCRdb on the 5' RACE reads, yielding one entry per CDR3 protein. The sample has tens of thousands of distinct CDR3 sequences, roughly a sixth seen once. Sequencing used PBMCs or a T cell subset sorted from them (not recorded which). These receptors came from an adult woman who had mild COVID-19 (a few samples of this study predate the infection). Cell type and time point are not known.

V gene TRBV24-1 combines with J gene TRBJ2-7; 7 nucleotides align to TRBD1. With V trimmed by 2 bases and J by 2 bases, 5 bases remained unmatched. Looked up from germline, CDR1 is KGHDR and CDR2 is SFDVKD. The CDR3 length is 15 residues. CDR3 loop: CATSDSGTAPYEQYF. The CDR3, as DNA: TGTGCCACCAGTGATTCCGGGACAGCGCCCTACGAGCAGTACTTC.

The J gene is TRBJ2-7, the V gene TRBV11-3; D remains ambiguous. The CDR3 sequence is 12 residues long. Germline V gene data show CDR1 as SGHNT and CDR2 as YENEEA. V lost 3 bases and J lost 3, with 6 bases in between. The CDR3 DNA reads TGTGCCAGCAGCTTTGTGAACTACGAGCAGTACTTC. It yields the protein CASSFVNYEQYF. Complete variable domain (other parts from reference TRBV11-3 and TRBJ2-7): EAGVVQSPRYKIIEKKQPVAFWCNPISGHNTLYWYLQNLGQGPELLIRYENEEAVDDSQLPKDRFSAERLKGVDSTLKIQPAELGDSAVYLCASSFVNYEQYFGPGTRLTVT.

The genes are TRBV13 and TRBJ2-1; TRBD1 aligns across 7 bases. CDR3 length: 11 residues. The ends lost 5 bases at V and 15 bases at J; junction bases unmatched: 7. The germline V gene encodes CDR1 PRHDT and CDR2 FYEKMQ (reference sequence). CDR3 sequence: CASSPRDSPFF. In DNA, the CDR3 is TGTGCCAGCAGCCCCCGGGACAGCCCGTTCTTC.

This clonotype showed up just a few times. The chain combines TRBV4-3 with TRBJ2-7, with TRBD1 identical over 8 bases. The CDR3 runs 14 residues. Per germline, CDR1 LGHNA and CDR2 YSLEER. The trim removed 6 bases at V and 4 bases at J, leaving 8 bases unmatched. The CDR3 here is CASSLDRAKYEQYF. The CDR3 DNA follows: TGCGCCAGCAGTTTGGACAGGGCGAAATACGAGCAGTACTTC.

This sequence joins TRBV6-5 and TRBJ2-7; 15 positions match TRBD2. In germline, CDR1 is MNHEY, CDR2 SVGAGI. Unmatched junction bases numbered 3, after V lost 5 bases and J lost 4 bases. This CDR3 is 15 amino acids long. CDR3 region: CASSPGLAGGYEQYF. The CDR3 DNA reads TGTGCCAGCAGTCCGGGACTAGCGGGGGGTTACGAGCAGTACTTC.

This sequence joins TRBV7-9 and TRBJ2-1; D remains ambiguous. The germline V gene has CDR1 SEHNR and CDR2 FQNEAQ (reference sequence). V dropped 5 bases and J dropped 6 bases, with 11 bases sitting between them. CDR3 size: 13 residues. The CDR3 region has the DNA TGTGCCAGCAGCGTCCAGACTGGCAATGAGCAGTTCTTC. Its translation: CASSVQTGNEQFF.

This chain links TRBV7-6 with TRBJ2-3, with unresolved D. The ends were cut back, 5 bases at V and 1 base at J, with 10 bases in the middle. The germline gives CDR1 SGHVS, CDR2 FNYEAQ. The CDR3 sequence is 14 residues long. The DNA of the CDR3 is TGTGCCAGCAGCCCTAGGGAACGCACAGATACGCAGTATTTT. It yields the protein CASSPRERTDTQYF.

The chain employs TRBV6-5 and TRBJ2-3; 11 positions match TRBD2. The CDR3 has 17 amino acids. V was pared by 5 bases and J by 5 bases, with 12 bases of the junction left unmatched. The germline CDR1 and CDR2 sequences are MNHEY and SVGAGI. The CDR3 region is CASSPHGSGRAVDTQYF. CDR3 coding DNA: TGTGCCAGCAGTCCCCATGGTAGCGGGAGGGCGGTAGATACGCAGTATTTT.

This clonotype appeared a few times. This chain uses TRBV7-3 with TRBJ2-7, with D maybe TRBD2 (5 bases). Looked up from germline, CDR1 is SGHTA and CDR2 is FQGTGA. Trimming shortened V by 2 bases and J by 5 bases, and 22 bases separated the two germline ends. This CDR3 comprises 17 residues. The CDR3 loop reads CASSLGMEAHQLDEQYF. The CDR3 DNA is TGTGCCAGCAGCTTAGGTATGGAGGCCCATCAGTTAGACGAGCAGTACTTC.

A few counts support this clonotype. The chain links TRBV30 to TRBJ2-2, with TRBD2 as a possible D gene (6 bases). V was trimmed by 0 bases and J by 3 bases, leaving 11 bases between them. In germline, CDR1 is GTSNPN, CDR2 SVGIG (reference sequence). CDR3 length: 15 residues. In DNA, the CDR3 is TGTGCCTGGAGTGTCGGGGGATCCGACACCGGGGAGCTGTTTTTT. Translation: CAWSVGGSDTGELFF.

This chain links TRBV18 with TRBJ2-7; TRBD1 aligns across 7 bases. Germline V gene data show CDR1 as KGHSH and CDR2 as LQKENI. The CDR3 sequence is 15 residues long. Trimming at V came to 3 bases and at J to 3 bases, leaving 8 bases not matched to a gene. CDR3 amino acids: CASSPPGTVDYEQYF. The CDR3 nucleotides are TGTGCCAGCTCACCTCCCGGGACAGTAGACTACGAGCAGTACTTC.

Many counts were recorded for this clonotype. This sequence joins TRBV6-5 and TRBJ1-5, with D tentatively TRBD1 (6 bases). This CDR3 comprises 14 residues. CDR1 is MNHEY, CDR2 SVGAGI, per germline. Trimming pared 6 bases from V and 6 bases from J, leaving 15 bases between. The CDR3 nucleotides are TGTGCCAGCAGACCTAAAACAGGGATTCAGCCCCAGCATTTT. It codes for CASRPKTGIQPQHF.

This sequence joins TRBV6-5 and TRBJ2-7, with 8 bases identical to TRBD2. The J segment lost 2 bases and the V segment lost 2 bases, leaving 5 bases of the junction unmatched. The CDR3 loop spans 15 amino acids. The V gene's germline CDR1 is MNHEY and CDR2 SVGAGI. CDR3 residues: CASSYEAGGPYEQYF. CDR3 sequence (DNA): TGTGCCAGCAGTTACGAGGCGGGGGGCCCCTACGAGCAGTACTTC.

The CDR3, as DNA: TGCAGTGCTAGATCTTCTAATAATTCACCCCTCCACTTT. It specifies CSARSSNNSPLHF. The rearrangement uses TRBV20-1 and TRBJ1-6; D is ambiguous. V lost 2 bases and J lost 5, with 7 bases in between. The CDR3 contains 13 residues. Looked up from germline, CDR1 is DFQATT and CDR2 is SNEGSKA (reference sequence).

This chain connects TRBV27 to TRBJ1-1, with unresolved D. Per the germline V gene, CDR1 is MNHEY and CDR2 is SMNVEV (reference sequence). Trimming took off 6 bases at V and 3 bases at J, with 8 bases between the two ends. The CDR3 sequence is 12 residues long. CDR3 DNA sequence: TGTGCCAGCAGGAAACAGCACACTGAAGCTTTCTTT. Amino acids: CASRKQHTEAFF.

This clonotype has just a few counts. The chain carries TRBV20-1 and TRBJ1-1, with a tentative D call TRBD1 (6 bases). The CDR3 has 14 amino acids. CDR1 is DFQATT and CDR2 is SNEGSKA in the germline V gene (reference sequence). V lost 2 bases to trimming and J lost 1 base, with 11 bases between them. Here the CDR3 DNA reads TGCAGTGCTAGATTGCGGACAGCGAACACTGAAGCTTTCTTT. It yields the protein CSARLRTANTEAFF.

This clonotype appeared a few times. The J gene is TRBJ2-1, the V gene TRBV6-5, with D perhaps TRBD2 (5 bases). The CDR3 covers 15 residues. The germline CDR1 and CDR2 sequences are MNHEY and SVGAGI. Trimming removed 6 bases at V and 0 bases at J, with 12 bases between. The CDR3 reads CASRVAISSYNEQFF. CDR3 DNA sequence: TGTGCCAGCAGAGTAGCGATTAGCTCCTACAATGAGCAGTTCTTC.

This clonotype was seen only a few times. This chain connects TRBV6-4 to TRBJ2-7, with D possibly being TRBD2 (5 bases). This CDR3 contains 17 residues. Trimming took off 3 bases at V and 4 bases at J, with 22 bases between the two ends. CDR1 is MRHNA, CDR2 SNTAGT, per germline. This CDR3 reads CASSDKRHREGYYEQYF. For the CDR3, the DNA is TGTGCCAGCAGTGATAAACGCCACAGAGAGGGCTATTACGAGCAGTACTTC.

This clonotype was seen only a few times. The chain employs TRBV29-1 and TRBJ1-4, with 10 bases matching TRBD1. The CDR3 sequence is 13 residues long. Losses at the gene ends were 7 bases for V and 6 bases for J; bases not matched to a gene: 5. In germline, CDR1 is SQVTM, CDR2 ANQGSEA. The DNA for the CDR3 is TGCAGCGCGAGGACAGGGGGTTATGAAAAACTGTTTTTT. Its protein is CSARTGGYEKLFF.

The rearrangement links TRBV25-1 to TRBJ2-5; D is unresolved. The V end was cut by 5 bases, the J end by 7 bases, with 5 bases between. The CDR3 spans 10 residues. The germline V gene encodes CDR1 MGHDK and CDR2 SYGVNS. CDR3 region: CASSSGTQYF. CDR3 DNA: TGTGCCAGCAGTTCGGGGACCCAGTACTTC.

The chain is built from TRBV27 and TRBJ1-5; D gene ambiguous. Germline values: CDR1 MNHEY, CDR2 SMNVEV (reference sequence). The CDR3 has 13 amino acids. Trimming took off 4 bases at V and 3 bases at J, with 7 bases between the two ends. The CDR3 loop is CASSSRINQPQHF. The CDR3 DNA is TGTGCCAGCAGTTCACGTATCAATCAGCCCCAGCATTTT.

This clonotype has ten or more counts. The rearrangement uses TRBV7-9 and TRBJ2-2; TRBD2 is a possible D gene (6 bases). V lost 0 bases and J 4 bases, leaving 12 bases between the germline ends. Germline values: CDR1 SEHNR, CDR2 FQNEAQ (reference sequence). This CDR3 is 16 amino acids long. Here the CDR3 reads CASSLASGSSTGELFF. Written as DNA, the CDR3 is TGTGCCAGCAGCTTAGCTAGCGGATCGTCCACCGGGGAGCTGTTTTTT.

The chain carries TRBV24-1 and TRBJ2-5; D unresolved. Trimming shortened V by 2 bases and J by 3 bases, and 3 bases separated the two germline ends. The CDR3 spans 12 residues. Germline V gene lookup returns CDR1 KGHDR and CDR2 SFDVKD. CDR3 protein: CATSDYEETQYF. The CDR3 DNA reads TGTGCCACCAGTGATTACGAAGAGACCCAGTACTTC.

The chain joins TRBV4-1 to TRBJ1-1; D remains unclear. Trimming cost V 4 bases and J 5 bases, with 11 bases left between them. CDR1 and CDR2 (germline): MGHRA, YSYEKL. The CDR3 is 13 amino acids. CDR3 DNA sequence: TGCGCCAGCAGCCCTTCGGGGTGGACTGAAGCTTTCTTT. Translated: CASSPSGWTEAFF.

This chain joins TRBV5-1 and TRBJ2-3; TRBD2 might be the D (5 bases). The germline V and J ends were trimmed by 4 bases and 6 bases, with 12 bases remaining between them. The germline V gene has CDR1 SGHRS and CDR2 YFSETQ. CDR3 length: 13 residues. The CDR3 spells CASSDEGGDTQYF. The CDR3 region has the DNA TGCGCCAGCAGCGATGAGGGCGGGGATACGCAGTATTTT.

In this sample, this clonotype turned up a few times. This chain connects TRBV30 to TRBJ2-7; 10 bases align to TRBD2. J lost 0 bases, V lost 2 bases, and 10 bases had no gene match. Germline V CDR1 and CDR2: GTSNPN, SVGIG (reference sequence). This CDR3 is 17 amino acids long. The CDR3 region is CAWSLFHSGGLSYEQYF. The CDR3 nucleotides read TGTGCCTGGAGTCTCTTTCATAGCGGGGGGCTCTCCTACGAGCAGTACTTC.